These 13 T cell receptor beta chains originate from one sample sequenced in a study of control samples from healthy donors and cancer patients. TCRdb keeps only in-frame clones here, not all; method: immunoSEQ multiplex PCR. The sample has about 170,000 clones, about nine tenths seen once; the top ten hold around 2%. Sequenced: blood. Every receptor here comes from a woman in her thirties or forties in good health.

The genes are TRBV7-9 and TRBJ1-4, with D perhaps TRBD1 (5 bases). This CDR3 comprises 12 residues. Germline V CDR1 and CDR2: SEHNR, FQNEAQ (reference sequence). Trimming shortened V by 9 bases and J by 12 bases, and 17 bases separated the two germline ends. The DNA of the CDR3 is TGTGCCAGTGGGGTTAGGATGGGACAACTGTTTTTT. Translation: CASGVRMGQLFF.

The gene calls are TRBV6-5 and TRBJ1-4, with D perhaps matching TRBD1 (5 bases). This CDR3 spans 15 amino acids. Germline CDR1 and CDR2: MNHEY and SVGAGI. V was trimmed by 6 bases and J by 0 bases, leaving 11 bases between them. CDR3 coding DNA: TGTGCCAGCAGGGGGGGGATTGCAACTAATGAAAAACTGTTTTTT. This translates into CASRGGIATNEKLFF.

CDR3 loop: CASTPGLAGTGELFF. In DNA, the CDR3 is TGTGCCAGCACCCCGGGACTAGCGGGGACCGGGGAGCTGTTTTTT. The chain couples TRBV27 to TRBJ2-2; 13 nucleotides align to TRBD2. The trim removed 7 bases at V and 5 bases at J, leaving 4 bases unmatched. Germline values: CDR1 MNHEY, CDR2 SMNVEV (reference sequence). The CDR3 runs 15 residues.

The rearrangement uses TRBV9 and TRBJ2-7; D might be TRBD2 (7 bases). CDR3 length equals 14 residues. From germline, CDR1 is SGDLS and CDR2 YYNGEE. Deletions cut 4 bases from V and 6 bases from J, with 17 bases between. For the CDR3, the DNA is TGTGCCAGCAGCCTGGGAGGGGGTTTGGGCGAGCAGTACTTC. It codes for CASSLGGGLGEQYF.

Here the CDR3 reads CASSYSGLENTEAFF. CDR3 coding DNA: TGTGCCAGCAGTTACTCCGGCCTAGAGAACACTGAAGCTTTCTTT. The chain recombines TRBV6-2 or TRBV6-3 with TRBJ1-1; no reliable D call. V lost 0 bases and J lost 1, with 9 bases in between. Germline CDR1 reads MNHEY; CDR2 reads SVGEGT. The CDR3 totals 15 residues.

The V gene is TRBV9, the J gene TRBJ2-5; no reliable D call. This CDR3 has 14 amino acids. The V gene's germline CDR1 is SGDLS and CDR2 YYNGEE. The ends were cut back, 4 bases at V and 5 bases at J, with 15 bases in the middle. CDR3 nucleotide sequence: TGTGCCAGCAGCCCCAGTAGGATGTGGGAGACCCAGTACTTC. Amino acids: CASSPSRMWETQYF.

V usage is TRBV27 and J usage is TRBJ2-7, with D uncertain. V was clipped by 0 bases and J by 2 bases, with 11 bases between them. This CDR3 is built from 15 residues. The germline V gene has CDR1 MNHEY and CDR2 SMNVEV (reference sequence). CDR3 region: CASSLSFSGAYEQYF. The CDR3 DNA follows: TGTGCCAGCAGTTTATCGTTCTCAGGAGCCTACGAGCAGTACTTC.

This clone was recorded at least ten times. The gene calls are TRBV6-5 and TRBJ2-5, with D perhaps TRBD1 (8 bases). From germline, CDR1 is MNHEY and CDR2 SVGAGI. Between the trimmed V and J ends, which lost 3 bases and 4 bases, there was a span of 15 bases. The CDR3 extends over 15 amino acids. The CDR3 loop is CASSYGTGGVETQYF. The DNA for the CDR3 is TGTGCCAGCAGTTATGGAACAGGGGGGGTAGAGACCCAGTACTTC.

The chain couples TRBV3-1 (or the pseudogene TRBV3-2) to TRBJ1-2, with D possibly being TRBD1 (5 bases). Germline-derived CDR1 and CDR2 are LGHDT and YNNKEL (reference sequence). The length of the CDR3 is 15 residues. The V gene lost 1 base and the J gene lost 8 bases, with 17 bases spanning the gap. CDR3 sequence reads: CASSQAAGGGRGYTF. The CDR3 coding sequence is TGTGCCAGCAGCCAAGCAGCCGGGGGAGGTAGGGGCTACACCTTC.

The chain combines TRBV10-3 with TRBJ2-7; 8 bases are shared with TRBD1. Germline V gives CDR1 ENHRY, CDR2 SYGVKD. The CDR3 totals 15 residues. The V gene end was trimmed by 5 bases and the J gene end by 2 bases; junction bases not matched to a gene: 8. The CDR3 here is CAISPTEQGAYEQYF. Here the CDR3 DNA reads TGTGCCATCAGTCCCACGGAACAGGGGGCCTACGAGCAGTACTTC.

The chain carries TRBV18 and TRBJ2-3, with a weak D call TRBD2 (7 bases). The CDR3 loop spans 16 amino acids. CDR1 KGHSH and CDR2 LQKENI come from the germline V gene. The V gene lost 3 bases and the J gene lost 2 bases, with 15 bases spanning the gap. The CDR3 spells CASSPPRGGLTDTQYF. CDR3 DNA sequence: TGTGCCAGCTCACCCCCCCGCGGGGGCCTCACAGATACGCAGTATTTT.

J is TRBJ2-5 and V is TRBV5-1; no definite D call. Germline lookup yields CDR1 SGHRS and CDR2 YFSETQ. The CDR3 runs to 12 residues. The V and J ends lost 0 bases and 1 base respectively, with 1 base between them. CDR3 protein: CASSLVQETQYF. The CDR3 DNA sequence: TGCGCCAGCAGCTTGGTCCAAGAGACCCAGTACTTC. Based on the CDR3 plus reference TRBV5-1 and TRBJ2-5, the full variable domain is KAGVTQTPRYLIKTRGQQVTLSCSPISGHRSVSWYQQTPGQGLQFLFEYFSETQRNKGNFPGRFSGRQFSNSRSEMNVSTLELGDSALYLCASSLVQETQYFGPGTRLLVL.

This clone was seen a single time. The genes are TRBV29-1 and TRBJ2-7; D is undetermined. The germline V and J ends were trimmed by 4 bases and 3 bases, with 10 bases remaining between them. In germline, CDR1 is SQVTM, CDR2 ANQGSEA. The CDR3 totals 12 residues. This CDR3 is CSVGTLNYEQYF. The CDR3 region has the DNA TGCAGCGTTGGCACCCTTAACTACGAGCAGTACTTC.